This entry features one TCR beta chain sequence. This entry belongs to a study of identifying expanded T cells in peripheral blood. Assay used: immunoSEQ multiplex PCR; TCRdb lists only in-frame clones, some missing. The sample has some 80,000 clones, 70% to 90% seen once; the top ten hold less than 9.5%. The sample was blood. The source is a person aged 18 to 75 in good health.

The DNA for the CDR3 is TGTGCCAGCAGCCCAGGGGGCCAGGGCGTCAAAAACACTGAAGCTTTCTTT. It is translated as CASSPGGQGVKNTEAFF. The genes are TRBV7-9 and TRBJ1-1; 8 bases line up with TRBD1. Germline-derived CDR1 and CDR2 are SEHNR and FQNEAQ (reference sequence). Trimming cost V 5 bases and J 2 bases; bases outside gene matches: 13. This CDR3 has 17 amino acids. Together with reference TRBV7-9 and TRBJ1-1, the CDR3 gives the full variable domain: DTGVSQNPRHKITKRGQNVTFRCDPISEHNRLYWYRQTLGQGPEFLTYFQNEAQLEKSRLLSDRFSAERPKGSFSTLEIQRTEQGDSAMYLCASSPGGQGVKNTEAFFGQGTRLTVV.